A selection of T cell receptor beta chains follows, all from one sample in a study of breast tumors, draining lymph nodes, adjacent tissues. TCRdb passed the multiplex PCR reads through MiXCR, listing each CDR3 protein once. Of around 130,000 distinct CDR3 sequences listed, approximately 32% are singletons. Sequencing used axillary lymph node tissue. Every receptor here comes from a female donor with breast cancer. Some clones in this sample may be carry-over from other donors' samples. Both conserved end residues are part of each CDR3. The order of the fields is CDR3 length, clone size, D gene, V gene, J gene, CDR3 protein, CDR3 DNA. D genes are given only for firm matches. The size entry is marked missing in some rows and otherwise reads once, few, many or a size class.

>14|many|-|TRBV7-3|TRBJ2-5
CASSLRGRQETQYF
TGTGCCAGCAGCTTGAGAGGGCGGCAAGAGACCCAGTACTTC
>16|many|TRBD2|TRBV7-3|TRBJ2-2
CASSSSGGPATGELFF
TGTGCCAGCAGCTCGAGCGGGGGCCCAGCCACCGGGGAGCTGTTTTTT
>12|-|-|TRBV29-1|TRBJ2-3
CSVGGATDTQYF
TGCAGCGTGGGGGGGGCCACAGATACGCAGTATTTT
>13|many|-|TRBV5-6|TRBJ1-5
CASSLQGAQPQHF
TGTGCCAGCAGTCTTCAAGGGGCACAGCCCCAGCATTTT
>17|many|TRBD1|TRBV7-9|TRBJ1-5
CASSLAWTGDYDQPQHF
TGTGCCAGCAGCTTAGCCTGGACAGGGGATTATGATCAGCCCCAGCATTTT
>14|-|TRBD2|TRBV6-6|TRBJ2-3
CASSLLAGPGTQYF
TGTGCCAGCAGTCTCCTAGCGGGGCCAGGTACGCAGTATTTT
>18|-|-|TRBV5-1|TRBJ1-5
CASSSVCRRLYSNQPQHF
TGTGCCAGCAGCTCGGTATGTCGGCGGCTCTATAGCAATCAGCCCCAGCATTTT
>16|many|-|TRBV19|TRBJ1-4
CASSIDLLRGGEKLFF
TGTGCCAGTAGTATAGATCTTCTGCGAGGGGGTGAAAAACTGTTTTTT
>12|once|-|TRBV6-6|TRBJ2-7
CAGSYRAHEQYF
TGTGCCGGCAGTTACAGGGCGCACGAGCAGTACTTC
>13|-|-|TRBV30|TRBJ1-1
CAWSASRMTEAFF
TGTGCCTGGAGTGCTTCTAGGATGACTGAAGCTTTCTTT
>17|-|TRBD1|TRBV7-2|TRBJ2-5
CASSKRQGQPQQETQYF
TGTGCCAGCAGCAAGAGACAGGGTCAGCCCCAGCAAGAGACCCAGTACTTC
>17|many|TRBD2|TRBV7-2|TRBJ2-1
CASSLVGLAGGYSEQFF
TGTGCCAGCAGCTTAGTGGGACTAGCGGGGGGATACAGTGAGCAGTTCTTC
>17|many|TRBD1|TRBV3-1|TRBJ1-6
CASSHRTGDSYNSPLHF
TGTGCCAGCAGCCACAGGACAGGGGACTCCTATAATTCACCCCTCCACTTT
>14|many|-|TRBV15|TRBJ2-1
CATSRDTNRVGQFF
TGTGCCACCAGCAGAGACACCAACAGGGTGGGGCAGTTCTTC
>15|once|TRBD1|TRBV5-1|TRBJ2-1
CASSLNGTGRNEQLF
TGCGCCAGCAGCTTAAACGGGACAGGACGCAATGAGCAGTTGTTC
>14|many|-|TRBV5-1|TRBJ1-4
CASSLGIRGEKLFF
TGCGCCAGCAGCTTGGGGATCCGGGGCGAAAAACTGTTTTTT
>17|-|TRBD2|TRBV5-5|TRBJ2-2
CASSLALASGVAGELFF
TGTGCCAGCAGCTTGGCCTTGGCTAGCGGGGTTGCCGGGGAGTTGTTTTTT
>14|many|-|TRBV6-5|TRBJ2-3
CASTGATGTDTQYF
TGTGCCAGCACAGGAGCGACCGGCACAGATACGCAGTATTTT
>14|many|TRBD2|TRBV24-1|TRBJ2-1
CATGGTSGVDEQFF
TGTGCCACCGGTGGGACTAGCGGGGTGGATGAGCAGTTCTTC
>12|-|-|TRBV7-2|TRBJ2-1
CAGSLWGTEQFF
TGTGCCGGCAGCTTATGGGGGACGGAGCAGTTCTTC
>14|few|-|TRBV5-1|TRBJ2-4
CASSPGKAKNIQYF
TGCGCCAGCAGCCCGGGGAAGGCCAAAAACATTCAGTACTTC
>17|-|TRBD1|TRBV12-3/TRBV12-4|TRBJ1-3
CASSSQTGGNYGYTIYF
TGTGCCAGCAGTTCGCAAACAGGGGGAAACTATGGCTACACCATATATTTT
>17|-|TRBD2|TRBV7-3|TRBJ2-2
CASSFYGGLAGGGELFF
TGTGCCAGCAGCTTTTACGGGGGCCTAGCGGGCGGCGGGGAGCTGTTTTTT